This T cell receptor beta chain was found in a study of shared T cell receptors in the human thymus. TCRdb's table, derived via immunoSEQ multiplex PCR, lists solely in-frame clones and lacks some. The table has 720,000 or so clones, 80% to 90% seen once. V was pared by 1 base and J by 1 base, with 11 bases between. The CDR3 runs to 16 residues. Germline V lookup: CDR1 SGHDN, CDR2 FVKESK. The sample was also reused in another study, on human thymus T cells. That investigation notes: Thymic material originated from resections removed in the course of corrective heart surgery. Thymic and blood repertoires showed apparently biased V and J gene usage. Related work showed strongly overlapping thymic repertoires across unrelated individuals.

The clonotype comes from a girl under two years old with a congenital heart defect. The chain is built from TRBV14 and TRBJ2-1; perhaps TRBD1 as D (6 bases). The sample was thymocytes. The CDR3 DNA follows: TGTGCCAGCAGCCAAGTGGGGGCAGGGTCCTACAATGAGCAGTTCTTC. The encoded protein is CASSQVGAGSYNEQFF.